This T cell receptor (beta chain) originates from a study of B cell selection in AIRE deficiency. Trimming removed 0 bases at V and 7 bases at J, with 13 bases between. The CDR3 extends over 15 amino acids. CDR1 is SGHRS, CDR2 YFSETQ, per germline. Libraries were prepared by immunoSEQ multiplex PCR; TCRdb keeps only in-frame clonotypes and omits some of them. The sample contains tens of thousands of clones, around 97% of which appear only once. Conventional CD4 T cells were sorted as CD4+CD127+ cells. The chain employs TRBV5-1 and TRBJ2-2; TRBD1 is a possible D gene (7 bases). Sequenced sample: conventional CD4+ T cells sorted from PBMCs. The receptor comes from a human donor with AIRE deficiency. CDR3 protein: CASSLERQGGGELFF. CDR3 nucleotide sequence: TGCGCCAGCAGCTTGGAGCGACAGGGAGGCGGGGAGCTGTTTTTT. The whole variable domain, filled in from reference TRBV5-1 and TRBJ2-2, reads KAGVTQTPRYLIKTRGQQVTLSCSPISGHRSVSWYQQTPGQGLQFLFEYFSETQRNKGNFPGRFSGRQFSNSRSEMNVSTLELGDSALYLCASSLERQGGGELFFGEGSRLTVL.